This T cell receptor (beta chain) appears in the sequencing data of a study of spatial heterogeneity in lung cancer. On the study more broadly: Sequencing consistently turned up more beta-chain sequences than alpha-chain sequences.

Time point given: sample taken at primary tumor resection. Unsorted whole RNA of tumor, nontumor lung or frozen PBMC was sequenced. The donors were 55 to 85 patients with non-small cell lung cancer that was early-stage and untreated. This clonotype was seen many times. Every TCR cDNA molecule carried a tag that served as a unique molecular identifier. TCRdb ran MiXCR on the 5' RACE reads and lists one entry per CDR3 protein. The data show about 50,000 distinct CDR3 sequences, with 7.5% to 8% seen just once and approximately 13% held by the top ten. There are 11 residues in the CDR3. The V and J ends lost 7 bases and 6 bases respectively, with 9 bases between them.

This clonotype originated in a female donor with early-stage non-small cell lung cancer. Sequenced here: PBMCs, sampled at surgery. The genes are TRBV12-3 or TRBV12-4 and TRBJ1-1; no reliable D call. CDR3 bases: TGTGCCAGCACCCAGAGGGCTGAAGCTTTCTTT. Its translation: CASTQRAEAFF.